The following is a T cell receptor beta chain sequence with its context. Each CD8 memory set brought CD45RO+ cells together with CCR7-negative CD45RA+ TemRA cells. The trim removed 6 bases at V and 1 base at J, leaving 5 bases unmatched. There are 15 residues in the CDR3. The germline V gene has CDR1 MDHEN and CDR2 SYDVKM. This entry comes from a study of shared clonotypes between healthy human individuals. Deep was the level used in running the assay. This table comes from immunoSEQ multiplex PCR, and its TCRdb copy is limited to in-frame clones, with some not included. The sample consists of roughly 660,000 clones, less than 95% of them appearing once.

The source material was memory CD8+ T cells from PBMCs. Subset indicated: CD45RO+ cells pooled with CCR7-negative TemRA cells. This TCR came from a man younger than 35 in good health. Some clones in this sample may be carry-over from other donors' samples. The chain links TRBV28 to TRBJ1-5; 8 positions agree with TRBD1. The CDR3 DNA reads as TGTGCCAGCAGGACAGGGGTTCTGAGCAATCAGCCCCAGCATTTT. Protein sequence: CASRTGVLSNQPQHF. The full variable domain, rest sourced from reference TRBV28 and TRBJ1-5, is DVKVTQSSRYLVKRTGEKVFLECVQDMDHENMFWYRQDPGLGLRLIYFSYDVKMKEKGDIPEGYSVSREKKERFSLILESASTNQTSMYLCASRTGVLSNQPQHFGDGTRLSIL.